This TCR beta chain came from a study of blood T cell repertoires in COVID-19. Sequencing used immunoSEQ multiplex PCR; TCRdb keeps in-frame clones, though not all of them. The sample lists approximately 290,000 clones, 84% seen once, with 15% to 19% in the top ten. CDR1 is SGHNT and CDR2 is YYREEE in the germline V gene (reference sequence). The CDR3 runs 14 residues. V shed 1 base and J shed 2 bases, with 9 bases lying between them. This chain uses TRBV5-4 with TRBJ1-2; D might be TRBD1 (6 bases). This sequence was found in a person in their 70s with COVID-19, enrolled during active disease. What was sequenced was peripheral blood. CDR3 bases: TGTGCCAGCAGCTTGCTGCAGGGGAACTATGGCTACACCTTC. This gives the protein CASSLLQGNYGYTF.